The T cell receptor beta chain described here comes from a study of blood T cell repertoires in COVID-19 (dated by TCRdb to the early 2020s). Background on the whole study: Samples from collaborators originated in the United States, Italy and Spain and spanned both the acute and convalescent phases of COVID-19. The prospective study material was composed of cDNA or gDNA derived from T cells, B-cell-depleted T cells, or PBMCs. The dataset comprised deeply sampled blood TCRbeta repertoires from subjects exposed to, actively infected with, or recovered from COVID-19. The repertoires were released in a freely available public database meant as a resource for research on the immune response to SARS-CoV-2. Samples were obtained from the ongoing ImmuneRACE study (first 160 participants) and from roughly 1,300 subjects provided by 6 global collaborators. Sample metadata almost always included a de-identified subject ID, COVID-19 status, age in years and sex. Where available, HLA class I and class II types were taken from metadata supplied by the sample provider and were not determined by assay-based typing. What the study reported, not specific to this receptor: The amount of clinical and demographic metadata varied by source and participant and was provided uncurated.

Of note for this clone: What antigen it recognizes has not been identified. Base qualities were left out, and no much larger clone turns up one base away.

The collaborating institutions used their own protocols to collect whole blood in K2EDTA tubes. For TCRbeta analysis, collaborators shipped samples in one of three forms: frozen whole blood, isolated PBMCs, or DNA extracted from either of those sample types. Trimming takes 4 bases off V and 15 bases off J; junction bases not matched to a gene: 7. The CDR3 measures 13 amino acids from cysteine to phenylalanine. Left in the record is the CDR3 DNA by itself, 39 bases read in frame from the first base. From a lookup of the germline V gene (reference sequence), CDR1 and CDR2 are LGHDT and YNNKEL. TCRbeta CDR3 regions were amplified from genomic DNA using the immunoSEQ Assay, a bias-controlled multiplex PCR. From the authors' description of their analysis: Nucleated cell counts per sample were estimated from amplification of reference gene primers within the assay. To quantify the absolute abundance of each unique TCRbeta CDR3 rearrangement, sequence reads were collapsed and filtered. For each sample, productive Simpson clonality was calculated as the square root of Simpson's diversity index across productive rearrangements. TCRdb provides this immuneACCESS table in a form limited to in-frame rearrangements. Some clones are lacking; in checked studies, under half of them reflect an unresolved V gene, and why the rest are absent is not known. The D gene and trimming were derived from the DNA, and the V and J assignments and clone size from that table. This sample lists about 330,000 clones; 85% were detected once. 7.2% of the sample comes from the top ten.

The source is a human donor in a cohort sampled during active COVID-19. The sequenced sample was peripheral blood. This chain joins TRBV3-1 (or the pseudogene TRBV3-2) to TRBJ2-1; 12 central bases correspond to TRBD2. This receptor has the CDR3 CASSPGLAGTMFF. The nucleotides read TGTGCCAGCAGCCCCGGACTAGCGGGGACGATGTTCTTC.